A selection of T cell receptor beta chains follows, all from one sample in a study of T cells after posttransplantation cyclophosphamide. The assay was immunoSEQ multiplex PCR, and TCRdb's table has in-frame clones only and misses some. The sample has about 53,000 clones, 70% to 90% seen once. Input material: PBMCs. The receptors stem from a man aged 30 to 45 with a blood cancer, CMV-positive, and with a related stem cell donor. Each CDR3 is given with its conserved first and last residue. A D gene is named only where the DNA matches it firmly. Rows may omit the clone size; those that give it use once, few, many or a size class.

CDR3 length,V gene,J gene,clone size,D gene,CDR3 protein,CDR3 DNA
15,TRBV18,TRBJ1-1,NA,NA,CASSLFGGDDTEAFF,TGTGCCAGCTCACTCTTCGGCGGGGACGACACTGAAGCTTTCTTT
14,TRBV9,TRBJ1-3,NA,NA,CASSVGGPGNTIYF,TGTGCCAGCAGCGTAGGAGGCCCTGGAAACACCATATATTTT
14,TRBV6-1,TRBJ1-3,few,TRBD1,CASEQGVSGNTIYF,TGTGCCAGCGAACAGGGGGTTTCTGGAAACACCATATATTTT
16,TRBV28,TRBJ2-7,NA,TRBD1,CASRPRDSSTKVEQYF,TGTGCCAGCAGACCCAGGGACAGCTCTACAAAGGTCGAGCAGTACTTC
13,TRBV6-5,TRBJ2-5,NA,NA,CASRESGSETQYF,TGTGCCAGCAGGGAATCCGGGTCGGAGACCCAGTACTTC
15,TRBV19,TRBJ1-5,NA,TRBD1,CASSVRTGSAQPQHF,TGTGCCAGTAGTGTACGGACAGGATCTGCCCAGCCCCAGCATTTT
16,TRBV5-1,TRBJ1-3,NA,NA,CASSLDQGVSGNTIYF,TGCGCCAGCAGCTTGGATCAGGGTGTCTCTGGAAACACCATATATTTT
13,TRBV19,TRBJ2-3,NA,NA,CASVKSRTDTQYF,TGTGCCAGTGTGAAGAGCCGCACAGATACGCAGTATTTT
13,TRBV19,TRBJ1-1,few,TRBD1,CATTDRQNTEAFF,TGTGCCACCACGGACAGGCAGAACACTGAAGCTTTCTTT
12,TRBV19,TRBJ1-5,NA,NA,CASSPLLQPQHF,TGTGCCAGTAGTCCCCTCTTACAGCCCCAGCATTTT
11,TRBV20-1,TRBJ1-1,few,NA,CSASPGFEAFF,TGCAGTGCTAGTCCAGGGTTTGAAGCTTTCTTT
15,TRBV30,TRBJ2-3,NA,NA,CAWSAGSGKGDTQYF,TGTGCCTGGTCGGCGGGGTCGGGAAAAGGAGATACGCAGTATTTT
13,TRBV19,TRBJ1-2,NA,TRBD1,CASMRQGTYGYTF,TGTGCCAGTATGAGACAGGGTACATATGGCTACACCTTC
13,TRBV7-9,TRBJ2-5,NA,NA,CASSLGQVETQYF,TGTGCCAGCAGCTTGGGCCAGGTGGAGACCCAGTACTTC
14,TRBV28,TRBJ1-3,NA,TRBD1,CASRTGDSGNTIYF,TGTGCCAGCAGGACAGGGGACTCTGGAAACACCATATATTTT
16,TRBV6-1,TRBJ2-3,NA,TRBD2,CASSEASGGSTDTQYF,TGTGCCAGCAGTGAAGCCAGCGGGGGCAGCACAGATACGCAGTATTTT
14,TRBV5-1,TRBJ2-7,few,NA,CASSLVRSSGEQYF,TGCGCCAGCAGCTTAGTCCGTTCCTCGGGCGAGCAGTACTTC
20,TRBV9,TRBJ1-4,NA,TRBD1,CASSVGPIEVVGQGDEKLFF,TGTGCCAGCAGCGTAGGTCCCATTGAGGTCGTGGGACAGGGGGACGAAAAACTGTTTTTT
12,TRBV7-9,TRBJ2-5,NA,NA,CASSLGGGTQYF,TGTGCCAGCAGCTTAGGTGGCGGTACCCAGTACTTC
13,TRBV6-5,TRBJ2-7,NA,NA,CATLSSLSYEQYF,TGTGCCACCCTTTCGAGTCTTTCCTACGAGCAGTACTTC
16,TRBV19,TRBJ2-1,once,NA,CASSIDLRRANNEQFF,TGTGCCAGTAGTATAGATCTCAGGCGGGCTAACAATGAGCAGTTCTTC
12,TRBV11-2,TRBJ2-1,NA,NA,CASSRTDTEQFF,TGTGCCAGCAGCCGAACCGACACCGAGCAGTTCTTC
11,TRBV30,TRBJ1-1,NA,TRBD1,CAWSVQGRTFF,TGTGCCTGGAGTGTACAGGGGAGGACTTTCTTT
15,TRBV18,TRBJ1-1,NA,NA,CASSHGGVTNTEAFF,TGTGCCAGCTCACACGGGGGAGTGACGAACACTGAAGCTTTCTTT
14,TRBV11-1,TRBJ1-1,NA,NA,CASSLRVANTEAFF,TGTGCCAGCAGCTTGAGAGTTGCGAACACTGAAGCTTTCTTT
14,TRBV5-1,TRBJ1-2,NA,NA,CASSQDSTNYGYTF,TGCGCCAGCAGCCAGGACAGCACTAACTATGGCTACACCTTC
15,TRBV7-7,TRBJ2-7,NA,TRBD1,CASSPGQGASYEQYF,TGTGCCAGCAGCCCGGGACAGGGGGCTTCCTACGAGCAGTACTTC
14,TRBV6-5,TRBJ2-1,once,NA,CASSPPLRAYEQFF,TGTGCCAGCAGTCCGCCCCTCAGGGCCTATGAGCAGTTCTTC
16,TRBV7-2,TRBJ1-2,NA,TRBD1,CASSSSRDSPNYGYTF,TGTGCCAGCAGCTCATCCCGGGACAGCCCTAACTATGGCTACACCTTC
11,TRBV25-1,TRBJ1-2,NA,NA,CASWGGWGYTF,TGTGCCAGTTGGGGGGGCTGGGGCTACACCTTC
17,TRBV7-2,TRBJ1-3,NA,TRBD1,CASSSPIGQVRRNTIYF,TGTGCCAGCAGCTCCCCTATTGGACAGGTTAGAAGAAACACCATATATTTT
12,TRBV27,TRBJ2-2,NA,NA,CASSLKSGELFF,TGTGCCAGCAGTTTAAAGTCAGGGGAGCTGTTTTTT
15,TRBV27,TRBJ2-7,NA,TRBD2,CASSFSGGLAYEQYF,TGTGCCAGCAGTTTCTCGGGGGGGCTGGCCTACGAGCAGTACTTC
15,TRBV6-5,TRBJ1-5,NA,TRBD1,CASSYSGTDNQPQHF,TGTGCCAGCAGTTATTCAGGGACAGACAATCAGCCCCAGCATTTT
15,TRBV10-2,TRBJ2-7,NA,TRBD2,CATYPGTSGYYEQYF,TGCGCCACCTACCCCGGGACTAGCGGATACTACGAGCAGTACTTC
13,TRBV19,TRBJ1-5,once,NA,CASLGQFDQPQHF,TGTGCCAGCCTCGGACAGTTCGATCAGCCCCAGCATTTT
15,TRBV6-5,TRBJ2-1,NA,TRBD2,CASSPETSGSNEQFF,TGTGCCAGCAGCCCCGAGACTAGCGGGAGCAATGAGCAGTTCTTC
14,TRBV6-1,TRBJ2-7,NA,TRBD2,CASSPMGGFVEQYF,TGTGCCAGCAGCCCCATGGGAGGGTTCGTTGAGCAGTACTTC
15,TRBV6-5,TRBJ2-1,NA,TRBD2,CASSPGLAVNNEQFF,TGTGCCAGCAGTCCAGGACTAGCGGTAAACAATGAGCAGTTCTTC